Following are 28 T cell receptor beta chains from one sample sequenced in a study of T cell responses to AZD1222 COVID-19 vaccine. Profiled with immunoSEQ multiplex PCR; TCRdb holds only in-frame clones, not every one. The table records roughly 120,000 clones, 90% to 95% of them present only once. The sequenced sample was peripheral blood, obtained on day 0 of AZD1222 vaccination. The origin of the receptors is an adult in good health.

V usage is TRBV11-2 and J usage is TRBJ2-7; D call uncertain. Germline V gene sequence: CDR1 SGHAT, CDR2 FQNNGV. The CDR3 consists of 14 residues. V lost 4 bases to trimming and J lost 12 bases, with 22 bases between them. The chain's CDR3 is CASSSRSEPIVGYF. CDR3 bases: TGTGCCAGCAGCTCCCGGTCCGAACCCATCGTGGGGTACTTC. Supplemented by reference TRBV11-2 and TRBJ2-7, the full variable domain reads EAGVAQSPRYKIIEKRQSVAFWCNPISGHATLYWYQQILGQGPKLLIQFQNNGVVDDSQLPKDRFSAERLKGVDSTLKIQPAKLEDSAVYLCASSSRSEPIVGYFGPGTRLTVT.

The chain has TRBV11-3 and TRBJ2-1; 7 nucleotides align to TRBD1. Germline V lookup: CDR1 SGHNT, CDR2 YENEEA. V shed 5 bases, J shed 5 bases, and the junction held 6 bases outside the gene matches. The CDR3 loop spans 14 amino acids. CDR3 nucleotide sequence: TGTGCCAGCAGCCCGCGACAGGGTAACAATGAGCAGTTCTTC. Translating gives CASSPRQGNNEQFF.

V and J are TRBV5-4 and TRBJ2-3; 8 bases agree with TRBD1. CDR3 length equals 13 residues. The J segment lost 4 bases and the V segment lost 4 bases, leaving 2 bases of the junction unmatched. The germline CDR1 and CDR2 sequences are SGHNT and YYREEE (reference sequence). The CDR3 sequence: CASSMDRADTQYF. The DNA of the CDR3 is TGTGCCAGCAGCATGGACAGGGCAGATACGCAGTATTTT.

This chain uses TRBV7-2 with TRBJ1-3; no definite D call. The CDR3 totals 12 residues. Germline CDR1 reads SGHTA; CDR2 reads FQGNSA. Trimming removed 3 bases at V and 4 bases at J, with 4 bases between. The CDR3 reads CASSFPGNTIYF. In DNA, the CDR3 is TGTGCCAGCAGCTTCCCGGGAAACACCATATATTTT. The full variable domain, rest sourced from reference TRBV7-2 and TRBJ1-3, is GAGVSQSPSNKVTEKGKDVELRCDPISGHTALYWYRQSLGQGLEFLIYFQGNSAPDKSGLPSDRFSAERTGGSVSTLTIQRTQQEDSAVYLCASSFPGNTIYFGEGSWLTVV.

The rearrangement joins TRBV3-1 (or the pseudogene TRBV3-2) to TRBJ1-4; 8 nucleotides align to TRBD1. CDR1 LGHDT and CDR2 YNNKEL come from the germline V gene (reference sequence). V was pared by 4 bases and J by 14 bases, with 9 bases of the junction left unmatched. This CDR3 spans 13 amino acids. The CDR3 DNA follows: TGTGCCAGCAGCCCCCAAATTCAGGGGGCCCTGTTTTTT. Translation: CASSPQIQGALFF.

This chain joins TRBV5-6 and TRBJ2-7; no clear D. The V gene's germline CDR1 is SGHDT and CDR2 YYEEEE. V was pared by 4 bases and J by 0 bases, with 5 bases between. This CDR3 has 12 amino acids. CDR3 in DNA: TGTGCCAGCAGCCGGACCTCCTACGAGCAGTACTTC. Its protein is CASSRTSYEQYF.

The V call is TRBV10-3, the J call TRBJ2-2; D might be TRBD2 (5 bases). From germline, CDR1 is ENHRY and CDR2 SYGVKD. Trimming took off 0 bases at V and 4 bases at J, with 12 bases between the two ends. The CDR3 has 16 amino acids. The CDR3 nucleotides read TGTGCCATCAGTGAGTCCGGGGTAAGAGGCACCGGGGAGCTGTTTTTT. It yields the protein CAISESGVRGTGELFF.

The rearrangement uses TRBV28 and TRBJ1-3; D unclear. The CDR3 is made up of 14 amino acids. The germline V and J ends were trimmed by 3 bases and 0 bases, with 6 bases remaining between them. Germline lookup yields CDR1 MDHEN and CDR2 SYDVKM. Written as DNA, the CDR3 is TGTGCCAGCAGTTTTGGGAACTCTGGAAACACCATATATTTT. This sequence encodes CASSFGNSGNTIYF.

The CDR3 loop is CASSDSGGGQPQHF. The CDR3 DNA reads TGTGCCAGCAGTGACTCAGGGGGGGGTCAGCCCCAGCATTTT. The genes are TRBV6-4 and TRBJ1-5; the D gene is possibly TRBD1 (6 bases). Trimming removed 0 bases at V and 6 bases at J, with 9 bases between. The CDR3 is 14 residues long. Germline assignment: CDR1 MRHNA and CDR2 SNTAGT.

This clone showed up just once. This sequence joins TRBV19 and TRBJ2-1; 10 bases are a match to TRBD2. V shed 8 bases, J shed 0 bases, and the junction held 4 bases outside the gene matches. The CDR3 spans 15 residues. CDR1 and CDR2 from the germline V gene are LNHDA and SQIVND (reference sequence). The CDR3 region is CASRASGGSYNEQFF. In DNA, the CDR3 is TGTGCCAGTCGAGCTAGCGGGGGCTCCTACAATGAGCAGTTCTTC.

The chain joins TRBV5-1 to TRBJ2-7, with TRBD1 identical over 7 bases. The CDR3 spans 15 residues. The V gene's germline CDR1 is SGHRS and CDR2 YFSETQ. The V segment lost 2 bases and the J segment 8 bases; nucleotides outside the gene matches: 13. In DNA form, the CDR3 reads TGCGCCAGCAGCTTACAGGGGTCTTCAGTTGTGAAGCAGTACTTC. Translation gives CASSLQGSSVVKQYF.

The rearrangement joins TRBV7-8 to TRBJ2-6; D is unclear. Trimming took off 3 bases at V and 0 bases at J, with 3 bases between the two ends. This CDR3 has 14 amino acids. In germline, CDR1 is SGHVS, CDR2 FQNEAQ. CDR3 residues: CASSFSSGANVLTF. For the CDR3, the DNA is TGTGCCAGCAGCTTTAGCTCTGGGGCCAACGTCCTGACTTTC.

The V gene is TRBV27, the J gene TRBJ1-6; the D gene is possibly TRBD1 (6 bases). CDR1 and CDR2 from the germline V gene are MNHEY and SMNVEV (reference sequence). This CDR3 is built from 16 residues. V was pared by 9 bases and J by 6 bases, with 21 bases between. The CDR3 bases are TGTGCCAGGAGGGGGGGCGGGGTAGCCCGTAATTCACCCCTCCACTTT. It specifies CARRGGGVARNSPLHF.

The chain combines TRBV10-1 with TRBJ2-1; TRBD2 might be the D (5 bases). Germline V lookup: CDR1 WNHNN, CDR2 SYGVQD (reference sequence). This CDR3 region has 15 residues. Trimming took off 5 bases at V and 5 bases at J, with 16 bases between the two ends. The CDR3: CASSTVRGLHNEQFF. The CDR3 DNA reads as TGCGCCAGCAGTACCGTCCGCGGGTTGCACAATGAGCAGTTCTTC.

The J gene is TRBJ1-2, the V gene TRBV5-8; 7 nucleotides agree with TRBD1. CDR1 is SGHTS, CDR2 YDEGEE, per germline. With V trimmed by 3 bases and J by 2 bases, 7 bases remained unmatched. The CDR3 has 15 amino acids. The CDR3 is CASSSDRSENYGYTF. In DNA form, the CDR3 reads TGTGCCAGCAGCTCGGACAGGTCGGAAAACTATGGCTACACCTTC. Based on the CDR3 plus reference TRBV5-8 and TRBJ1-2, the full variable domain is EAGVTQSPTHLIKTRGQQATLRCSPISGHTSVYWYQQALGLGLQFLLWYDEGEERNRGNFPPRFSGRQFPNYSSELNVNALELEDSALYLCASSSDRSENYGYTFGSGTRLTVV.

The J gene is TRBJ1-6, the V gene TRBV7-9, with 7 bases lining up with TRBD1. This CDR3 comprises 14 residues. Germline CDR1 and CDR2: SEHNR and FQNEAQ (reference sequence). With 5 bases clipped from V and 5 bases from J, the junction kept 3 bases outside the gene matches. The CDR3 spells CASSPQGDNSPLHF. The CDR3 DNA reads TGTGCCAGCAGCCCCCAGGGGGATAATTCACCCCTCCACTTT.

This rearrangement joins TRBV7-9 to TRBJ2-2; tentative D call: TRBD1 (5 bases). V was cut by 10 bases and J by 6 bases, with 15 bases left in between. The CDR3 consists of 13 residues. CDR1 is SEHNR, CDR2 FQNEAQ, per germline (reference sequence). CDR3 DNA sequence: TGTGCCATCCAGGGTGTAGTTTCCGGGGAGCTGTTTTTT. Amino acid sequence: CAIQGVVSGELFF.

The gene calls are TRBV18 and TRBJ1-5; no definite D call. Trimming shortened V by 0 bases and J by 7 bases, and 4 bases separated the two germline ends. Germline-derived CDR1 and CDR2 are KGHSH and LQKENI. This CDR3 has 12 residues. The CDR3 region has the DNA TGTGCCAGCTCACCACCAGGGCAGCCCCAGCATTTT. It yields the protein CASSPPGQPQHF.

The gene calls are TRBV5-6 and TRBJ1-5; D not resolved. CDR1 SGHDT and CDR2 YYEEEE come from the germline V gene. The germline V and J ends were trimmed by 6 bases and 5 bases, with 15 bases remaining between them. The CDR3 contains 14 residues. CDR3 residues: CASTELGRDQPQHF. CDR3 nucleotide sequence: TGTGCCAGCACTGAACTGGGTCGTGATCAGCCCCAGCATTTT.

The chain recombines TRBV19 with TRBJ1-1; perhaps TRBD1 as D (6 bases). V gave up 3 bases and J gave up 4 bases, with 15 bases separating them. The CDR3 totals 15 residues. Germline values: CDR1 LNHDA, CDR2 SQIVND (reference sequence). In DNA, the CDR3 is TGTGCCAGTAGTATCTTCGCGGGGGCAGGCACTGAAGCTTTCTTT. This gives the protein CASSIFAGAGTEAFF.

This clone has a single count. V usage is TRBV14 and J usage is TRBJ2-3; D remains ambiguous. CDR1 SGHDN and CDR2 FVKESK come from the germline V gene. The V end lost 0 bases, the J end lost 3 bases, and 16 bases lay between the germline ends. The CDR3 has 17 residues. Written as DNA, the CDR3 is TGTGCCAGCAGCCAAGATAGTGAGGCACGCTGGACAGATACGCAGTATTTT. Translation: CASSQDSEARWTDTQYF.

The chain employs TRBV7-9 and TRBJ2-5; TRBD2 matches 11 bases. CDR1 is SEHNR and CDR2 is FQNEAQ in the germline V gene (reference sequence). This CDR3 is 16 amino acids long. J was trimmed by 3 bases and V by 1 base; bases with no gene match: 4. The CDR3 nucleotides read TGTGCCAGCAGCTTAGGGCAACTAGCGGGGGAAGAGACCCAGTACTTC. Protein product: CASSLGQLAGEETQYF.

V usage is TRBV28 and J usage is TRBJ2-7; 9 nucleotides match TRBD1. V dropped 2 bases and J dropped 2; count of bases not matched to a gene: 7. CDR1 MDHEN and CDR2 SYDVKM come from the germline V gene. The CDR3 sequence is 16 residues long. This CDR3 reads CASSLTPWTGAYEQYF. CDR3 bases: TGTGCCAGCAGTTTAACGCCCTGGACAGGGGCCTACGAGCAGTACTTC.

The chain recombines TRBV4-1 with TRBJ1-2; D gene unclear. The CDR3 totals 15 residues. Germline CDR1 MGHRA, CDR2 YSYEKL. Trimming cost V 3 bases and J 6 bases, with 17 bases left between them. CDR3 loop: CASSQAWRGRNGYTF. DNA of the CDR3: TGCGCCAGCAGCCAGGCGTGGCGGGGTCGAAATGGCTACACCTTC.

In regard to this clone: Compared with germline, one end of the junction differs, possibly owing to a read error. This rearrangement joins TRBV7-8 to TRBJ2-2; 9 positions agree with TRBD2. The CDR3 sequence is 15 residues long. Germline lookup yields CDR1 SGHVS and CDR2 FQNEAQ. CDR3 amino acids: CASILTREGTGELFF. CDR3 DNA: TGTGCCAGCATCTTAACGCGGGAGGGAACCGGGGAGCTGTTTTTT. Full variable domain (remainder filled in from reference TRBV7-8 and TRBJ2-2): GAGVSQSPRYKVAKRGQDVALRCDPISGHVSLFWYQQALGQGPEFLTYFQNEAQLDKSGLPSDRFFAERPEGSVSTLKIQRTQQEDSAVYLCASILTREGTGELFFGEGSRLTVL.

The J gene is TRBJ1-4, the V gene TRBV14, with TRBD1 matching over 9 bases. The length of the CDR3 is 14 residues. Trimming at V came to 4 bases and at J to 7 bases, leaving 4 bases not matched to a gene. Germline V gives CDR1 SGHDN, CDR2 FVKESK. Here the CDR3 reads CASSPGTGTEKLFF. CDR3 nucleotides: TGTGCCAGCAGCCCTGGGACAGGGACTGAAAAACTGTTTTTT.

The chain recombines TRBV6-6 with TRBJ2-7, with 13 bases fitting TRBD2. J lost 2 bases, V lost 5 bases, and 9 bases had no gene match. Germline lookup yields CDR1 MNHNY and CDR2 SVGAGI (reference sequence). The CDR3 covers 17 residues. The CDR3 DNA reads as TGTGCCAGCAGTCAGGGACTAGCGGGAACCCCGGCCTACGAGCAGTACTTC. Its translation: CASSQGLAGTPAYEQYF.

The chain combines TRBV5-1 with TRBJ2-7; D tentatively fits TRBD1 or TRBD2 (5 bases each). Trimming shortened V by 0 bases and J by 1 base, and 11 bases separated the two germline ends. The CDR3 length is 15 residues. The germline V gene encodes CDR1 SGHRS and CDR2 YFSETQ. The CDR3: CASSLGPGSSYEQYF. As DNA, the CDR3 is TGCGCCAGCAGCTTGGGACCAGGGAGTTCCTACGAGCAGTACTTC.